This T cell receptor (beta chain) is from a study of ipilimumab plus nivolumab after autologous stem cell transplantation. Study summary: Myeloma patients were high-risk transplant-naive or relapsed within 3 years of first autologous transplant.

The CDR3 contains 13 residues. Germline values: CDR1 SGHDN, CDR2 FVKESK. V was clipped by 2 bases and J by 9 bases, with 11 bases between them. Patients got ipilimumab 1 mg/kg beginning 14 to 28 days post-transplant. Through week 26, nivolumab 3 mg/kg IV was given weeks 1, 4, 7, 10, then biweekly. The protocol was immunoSEQ multiplex PCR, while the TCRdb copy is restricted to in-frame clones and leaves out a portion. The sample carries about 4,800 clones, around 73% recorded once. This TCR derives from a male donor with multiple myeloma. V usage is TRBV14 and J usage is TRBJ2-1; D unresolved. The sample consisted of PBMCs, taken in a trial of ipilimumab plus nivolumab as post-transplant consolidation. CDR3 region: CASSQYGSGEQFF. CDR3 nucleotide sequence: TGTGCCAGCAGCCAATACGGTTCTGGTGAGCAGTTCTTC.